The 8 T cell receptor beta chains listed next were all sequenced from one sample in a study of cytomegalovirus exposure and HLA in healthy donors. The PCR was carried out with 60 Vbeta primers and 13 Jbeta primers. Sequencing was performed with immunoSEQ multiplex PCR; in TCRdb, only in-frame clones are kept and a portion is missing. This sample has some 120,000 clones, with roughly 78% found just once. The sequencing sample was made of PBMCs. The origin of the receptors is a man in his forties in good health and CMV-seronegative.

The chain couples TRBV28 to TRBJ1-6; TRBD1 matches 7 bases. The V gene end was trimmed by 3 bases and the J gene end by 7 bases; junction bases not matched to a gene: 3. This CDR3 has 14 residues. In germline, CDR1 is MDHEN, CDR2 SYDVKM. DNA of the CDR3: TGTGCCAGCAGTTTCACAGGGGCAAATTCACCCCTCCACTTT. Its translation is CASSFTGANSPLHF.

The gene calls are TRBV7-8 and TRBJ2-5; D gene uncertain. The V gene's germline CDR1 is SGHVS and CDR2 FQNEAQ. The CDR3 loop spans 11 amino acids. V dropped 4 bases and J dropped 2 bases, with 2 bases sitting between them. In DNA, the CDR3 is TGTGCCAGCAGCTCGCAAGAGACCCAGTACTTC. Protein sequence: CASSSQETQYF.

The sample holds one count of this clone. The chain joins TRBV6-5 to TRBJ2-7; TRBD2 is a possible D gene (5 bases). Germline CDR1 MNHEY, CDR2 SVGAGI. This CDR3 has 13 residues. V gave up 8 bases and J gave up 0 bases, with 11 bases separating them. CDR3 sequence: CASAAESSYEQYF. The DNA for the CDR3 is TGTGCCAGCGCAGCGGAGAGCTCCTACGAGCAGTACTTC.

This clone was recorded only once. The CDR3 region is CASSFPGLAGGIDTQYF. The CDR3 DNA is TGTGCCAGCAGCTTCCCCGGGCTAGCGGGAGGAATAGATACGCAGTATTTT. V gene TRBV7-2 combines with J gene TRBJ2-3; 11 bases are a match to TRBD2. Germline loops: CDR1 SGHTA, CDR2 FQGNSA. The CDR3 extends over 17 amino acids. Trimming took 3 bases from V and 5 from J; bases not matched to a gene: 10.

This rearrangement joins TRBV27 to TRBJ2-1; 7 bases agree with TRBD2. Germline assignment: CDR1 MNHEY and CDR2 SMNVEV (reference sequence). This CDR3 has 14 residues. Unmatched junction bases numbered 13, after V lost 5 bases and J lost 12 bases. CDR3: CASSPWEGDRVQFF. The DNA of the CDR3 is TGTGCCAGCAGTCCATGGGAGGGCGACCGGGTGCAGTTCTTC.

The CDR3 DNA reads TGTGCCAGTAGTATAGCACCGGGCTCCTACAATGAGCAGTTCTTC. Protein product: CASSIAPGSYNEQFF. The chain recombines TRBV19 with TRBJ2-1; no reliable D call. The CDR3 contains 15 residues. The germline V gene has CDR1 LNHDA and CDR2 SQIVND (reference sequence). V was trimmed by 1 base and J by 0 bases, leaving 7 bases between them.

The chain is built from TRBV28 and TRBJ1-6, with D possibly TRBD1 on 6 matching bases. This CDR3 is built from 15 residues. The V and J ends lost 3 bases and 7 bases respectively, with 13 bases between them. Germline loops: CDR1 MDHEN, CDR2 SYDVKM. CDR3 bases: TGTGCCAGCAGTTTTAAGGATAGGGGGAATTCACCCCTCCACTTT. Residues: CASSFKDRGNSPLHF.

The V call is TRBV11-1, the J call TRBJ2-2; 11 bases match TRBD2. The CDR3 runs to 15 residues. The V gene end was trimmed by 5 bases and the J gene end by 4 bases; junction bases not matched to a gene: 3. Germline V CDR1 and CDR2: SGHAT, FQDESV (reference sequence). CDR3 in amino acids: CASSHSGRATGELFF. In DNA form, the CDR3 reads TGTGCCAGCAGCCATAGCGGGAGGGCCACCGGGGAGCTGTTTTTT.